This record looks at one T cell receptor (beta chain) sequence and its context. The data belong to a study of blood T cell repertoires in COVID-19. In the study overall: PBMCs, B-cell-depleted T cells, or T cells were the source of the cDNA or gDNA that made up the material.

As handled by the study authors: By means of reference gene primer amplification, nucleated cell counts were estimated. Profiled with immunoSEQ multiplex PCR; TCRdb holds only in-frame clones, not every one. D and trimming were read from the DNA, whereas the V and J calls and clone size are those reported in that table. The profile shows about 150,000 clones, approximately 90% of them singletons. V dropped 5 bases and J dropped 5; count of bases not matched to a gene: 8. This CDR3 region has 14 residues. Germline V gene data show CDR1 as LNHDA and CDR2 as SQIVND (reference sequence). The chain couples TRBV19 to TRBJ2-5; 7 bases line up with TRBD2. The TCR originated in a man aged 50 to 59 who had recovered from COVID-19. The specimen was peripheral blood. CDR3 sequence reads: CASSSPGGTETQYF. DNA of the CDR3: TGTGCCAGTAGTTCTCCGGGGGGTACCGAGACCCAGTACTTC.